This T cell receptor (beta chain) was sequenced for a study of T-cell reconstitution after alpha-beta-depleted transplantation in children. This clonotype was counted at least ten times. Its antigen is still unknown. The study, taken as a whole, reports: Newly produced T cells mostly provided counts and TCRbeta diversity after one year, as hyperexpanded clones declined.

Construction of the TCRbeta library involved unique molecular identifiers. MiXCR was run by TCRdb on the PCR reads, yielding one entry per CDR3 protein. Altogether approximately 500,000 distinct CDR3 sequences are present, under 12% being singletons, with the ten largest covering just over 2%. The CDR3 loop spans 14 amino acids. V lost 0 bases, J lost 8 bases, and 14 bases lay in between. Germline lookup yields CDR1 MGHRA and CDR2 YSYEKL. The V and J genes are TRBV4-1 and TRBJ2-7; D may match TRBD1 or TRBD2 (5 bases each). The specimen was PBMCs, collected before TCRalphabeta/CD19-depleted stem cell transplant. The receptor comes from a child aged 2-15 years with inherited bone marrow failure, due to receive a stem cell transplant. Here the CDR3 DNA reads TGCGCCAGCAGCCAAGATTTGGGACCAAAACAGCAGTACTTC. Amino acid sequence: CASSQDLGPKQQYF.